These 5 T cell receptor beta chains came from one sample sequenced in a study of vaccination effects on CD4 cells after COVID-19. Measured with immunoSEQ multiplex PCR; TCRdb has only the in-frame clones, and not every one. The sample has about 27,000 clones; 77% are singletons. The antigens for these receptors are not known. ViraFEST used viral peptide pools to expand antigen-specific CD4+ T cells before sequencing. Between days 10 and 11 of culture, CD4+ T cells were separated out. The individual was infected with SARS-CoV-2 between March and December 2020, as confirmed by PCR. The material sequenced was CD4+ T cells from PBMCs cultured with HCoV-NL63 spike peptides, taken before COVID-19 vaccination. These receptors all stem from a human donor who had a prior SARS-CoV-2 infection.

This chain links TRBV7-2 with TRBJ2-1; 8 bases agree with TRBD2. Trimming cost V 0 bases and J 4 bases; bases outside gene matches: 8. This CDR3 contains 17 residues. CDR1 is SGHTA and CDR2 is FQGNSA in the germline V gene. The CDR3 DNA reads as TGTGCCAGCAGCTTAGCGGTGTTGGCGGGGGGTTACAATGAGCAGTTCTTC. This translates into CASSLAVLAGGYNEQFF.

This CDR3 reads CATSSGRIRSYNEQFF. CDR3 DNA: TGTGCCACCAGCAGCGGGAGGATACGCTCCTACAATGAGCAGTTCTTC. The chain carries TRBV15 and TRBJ2-1; 7 bases fit TRBD2. The CDR3 has 16 amino acids. Germline loops: CDR1 LNHNV, CDR2 YYDKDF (reference sequence). Trimming at V came to 3 bases and at J to 0 bases, leaving 5 bases not matched to a gene.

The CDR3 spells CASSQALASAYNEQFF. CDR3 in DNA: TGCGCCAGCAGCCAAGCTCTAGCGTCTGCCTACAATGAGCAGTTCTTC. V usage is TRBV4-1 and J usage is TRBJ2-1, with D possibly TRBD2 on 6 matching bases. This CDR3 is built from 16 residues. CDR1 MGHRA and CDR2 YSYEKL come from the germline V gene. V shed 1 base and J shed 2 bases, with 12 bases lying between them.

The rearrangement joins TRBV5-4 to TRBJ2-5; TRBD2 matches at 14 bases. Germline V CDR1 and CDR2: SGHNT, YYREEE (reference sequence). This CDR3 comprises 15 residues. Trimming took 4 bases from V and 3 from J; bases not matched to a gene: 2. The CDR3 DNA is TGTGCCAGCAGCGTGACTAGCGGGGGGGAAGAGACCCAGTACTTC. Protein product: CASSVTSGGEETQYF.

The chain uses TRBV6-2 or TRBV6-3 and TRBJ1-5; D uncertain. Trimming left V 0 bases short and J 5 bases short, with 8 bases between. CDR1 is MNHEY, CDR2 SVGEGT, per germline. CDR3 size: 14 residues. DNA of the CDR3: TGTGCCAGCAGTTACTCGAATGGAGATCAGCCCCAGCATTTT. Translated, it gives CASSYSNGDQPQHF.